Below, 13 T cell receptor beta chains from the same sample are listed, as sequenced in a study of cytomegalovirus exposure and HLA in healthy donors. In the PCR, 60 Vbeta and 13 Jbeta primers were used. Generated by immunoSEQ multiplex PCR, the TCRdb table keeps only in-frame clones and is missing some. Of roughly 150,000 clones listed, roughly 78% are singletons. Sequenced input: PBMCs. All receptors come from a man aged 35 to 55 in good health and CMV-seropositive.

The rearrangement uses TRBV7-2 and TRBJ2-7; 9 bases align to TRBD1. J was trimmed by 4 bases and V by 4 bases; bases with no gene match: 5. The CDR3 sequence is 14 residues long. In germline, CDR1 is SGHTA, CDR2 FQGNSA. CDR3 bases: TGTGCCAGCAGCTACCAGGACAGGGGTTACGAGCAGTACTTC. It codes for CASSYQDRGYEQYF.

The V and J genes are TRBV30 and TRBJ1-3; D remains unclear. There are 14 residues in the CDR3. Germline-derived CDR1 and CDR2 are GTSNPN and SVGIG (reference sequence). Trimming pared 3 bases from V and 2 bases from J, leaving 11 bases between. CDR3 in amino acids: CAWRASGAGNTIYF. Here the CDR3 DNA reads TGTGCCTGGAGGGCCTCCGGGGCTGGAAACACCATATATTTT.

This clone has only one observation. This sequence joins TRBV6-5 and TRBJ2-2, with 8 bases that match TRBD2. V trimming: 9 bases; J trimming: 4 bases; junction bases outside the gene matches: 7. The CDR3 is 14 residues long. From germline, CDR1 is MNHEY and CDR2 SVGAGI. The CDR3 spells CASTGTRGTGELFF. CDR3 nucleotides: TGTGCCAGTACCGGGACTAGAGGCACCGGGGAGCTGTTTTTT.

This clone was detected only once. The CDR3 here is CASGRGSGANVLTF. The DNA for the CDR3 is TGTGCCAGCGGAAGAGGCTCTGGGGCCAACGTCCTGACTTTC. J is TRBJ2-6 and V is TRBV6-4, with D unclear. V lost 8 bases and J lost 0, with 8 bases in between. Per germline, CDR1 MRHNA and CDR2 SNTAGT. This CDR3 comprises 14 residues.

The chain employs TRBV10-2 and TRBJ1-2; 9 bases are shared with TRBD1. CDR1 is WSHSY and CDR2 is SAAADI in the germline V gene. Trimming at V came to 5 bases and at J to 5 bases, leaving 6 bases not matched to a gene. This CDR3 comprises 14 residues. The CDR3 region is CASSPVGTGYGYTF. CDR3 DNA: TGCGCCAGCAGTCCGGTAGGGACAGGGTATGGCTACACCTTC.

The chain employs TRBV5-5 and TRBJ1-5, with D possibly matching TRBD1 (5 bases). The germline V gene encodes CDR1 SGHKS and CDR2 YYEKEE (reference sequence). The CDR3 totals 15 residues. The V end lost 0 bases, the J end lost 6 bases, and 13 bases lay between the germline ends. The CDR3 loop is CASSLAAGYTQPQHF. Here the CDR3 DNA reads TGTGCCAGCAGCTTGGCCGCAGGGTATACTCAGCCCCAGCATTTT.

This chain connects TRBV28 to TRBJ1-5; D is possibly TRBD1 (5 bases). The length of the CDR3 is 16 residues. Trimming pared 2 bases from V and 1 base from J, leaving 12 bases between. Germline CDR1 and CDR2: MDHEN and SYDVKM. The CDR3, as DNA: TGTGCCAGCAGTTTACCCAGGGCAAACAGCAATCAGCCCCAGCATTTT. Translated, it gives CASSLPRANSNQPQHF.

The chain is built from TRBV7-8 and TRBJ2-7, with TRBD2 as a possible D gene (7 bases). Trimming removed 4 bases at V and 4 bases at J, with 17 bases between. This CDR3 spans 15 amino acids. From germline, CDR1 is SGHVS and CDR2 FQNEAQ. The CDR3 is CASSSNGGGHYEQYF. In DNA, the CDR3 is TGTGCCAGCAGCTCCAATGGCGGGGGCCATTACGAGCAGTACTTC. Combining the CDR3 with reference TRBV7-8 and TRBJ2-7 gives the whole variable domain GAGVSQSPRYKVAKRGQDVALRCDPISGHVSLFWYQQALGQGPEFLTYFQNEAQLDKSGLPSDRFFAERPEGSVSTLKIQRTQQEDSAVYLCASSSNGGGHYEQYFGPGTRLTVT.

This clone was counted between two and nine times. The chain uses TRBV28 and TRBJ2-7; possibly TRBD1 for D (5 bases). Germline V lookup: CDR1 MDHEN, CDR2 SYDVKM. The V and J ends lost 2 bases and 5 bases respectively, with 7 bases between them. This CDR3 is 12 amino acids long. The CDR3 loop reads CASSLIRDEQYF. DNA of the CDR3: TGTGCCAGCAGTTTAATCAGGGACGAGCAGTACTTC.

V is TRBV5-1 and J is TRBJ2-5; the D gene is possibly TRBD1 (5 bases). CDR3 length equals 14 residues. Per the germline V gene, CDR1 is SGHRS and CDR2 is YFSETQ. The V end lost 4 bases, the J end lost 2 bases, and 12 bases lay between the germline ends. The chain's CDR3 is CASSPGRVQETQYF. The CDR3 DNA sequence: TGCGCCAGCAGCCCCGGCAGGGTTCAAGAGACCCAGTACTTC.

This clone was counted between two and nine times. The chain is built from TRBV9 and TRBJ2-1; D unclear. The V end lost 5 bases, the J end lost 0 bases, and 9 bases lay between the germline ends. The CDR3 contains 14 residues. The germline gives CDR1 SGDLS, CDR2 YYNGEE. CDR3 bases: TGTGCCAGCAGGAAACTGAGCTCCTACAATGAGCAGTTCTTC. Translated, it gives CASRKLSSYNEQFF.

The rearrangement uses TRBV29-1 and TRBJ1-5, with 8 bases lining up with TRBD1. The CDR3 runs to 13 residues. V shed 6 bases and J 6 bases; nucleotides not matched to a gene: 7. Germline CDR1 is SQVTM and CDR2 is ANQGSEA. This CDR3 reads CSVGTGGGQPQHF. The CDR3 region has the DNA TGCAGCGTGGGTACAGGGGGTGGTCAGCCCCAGCATTTT. Full variable domain (missing parts from reference TRBV29-1 and TRBJ1-5): SAVISQKPSRDICQRGTSLTIQCQVDSQVTMMFWYRQQPGQSLTLIATANQGSEATYESGFVIDKFPISRPNLTFSTLTVSNMSPEDSSIYLCSVGTGGGQPQHFGDGTRLSIL.

This clone occurred once. V and J are TRBV2 and TRBJ2-7; 13 nucleotides line up with TRBD2. The CDR3 runs 16 residues. Germline lookup yields CDR1 SNHLY and CDR2 FYNNEI. The ends lost 5 bases at V and 2 bases at J; junction bases unmatched: 6. The CDR3 sequence: CASSSTSGRAAYEQYF. DNA of the CDR3: TGTGCCAGCAGTTCAACTAGCGGGAGGGCCGCCTACGAGCAGTACTTC.